This passage covers 18 T cell receptor beta chains from one sample sequenced in a study of post-analysis software for immune sequencing data. Built from TCR beta cDNA, the libraries had unique molecular identifiers in them. TCRdb fed the PCR reads into MiXCR, producing one record per CDR3 protein. The profile shows roughly 400,000 distinct CDR3 sequences, over 30% of them singletons. The antigens of these receptors remain unknown. Points from the study as a whole: There were roughly five TRBV segments more frequent in patients than controls, and TRBV5-6, TRBV5-1 and TRBV20-1 were among them.

Sequenced material: blood. These receptors were obtained from a girl aged 2 to 9 with multiple sclerosis.

The chain joins TRBV29-1 to TRBJ2-1; 8 bases are shared with TRBD2. Germline CDR1 SQVTM, CDR2 ANQGSEA. There are 17 residues in the CDR3. V lost 7 bases and J lost 0; bases outside the gene matches: 14. The CDR3 region is CSAQRFLAGSSYNEQFF. CDR3 DNA sequence: TGCAGCGCCCAAAGGTTTTTAGCGGGGAGCTCCTACAATGAGCAGTTCTTC.

V and J are TRBV10-3 and TRBJ2-7; no clear D. The DNA end favors TRBJ2-5, so the J call may be wrong. Germline CDR1 is ENHRY and CDR2 is SYGVKD. The CDR3 consists of 12 residues. This CDR3 is CAISASWETQYF. The DNA for the CDR3 is TGTGCCATCTCGGCGTCTTGGGAGACCCAGTACTTC.

This clonotype showed up just a few times. This rearrangement joins TRBV20-1 to TRBJ2-5; D unresolved. The CDR3 totals 11 residues. CDR1 is DFQATT and CDR2 is SNEGSKA in the germline V gene (reference sequence). V lost 6 bases and J 2 bases, leaving 7 bases between the germline ends. Written as DNA, the CDR3 is TGCAGTGCCAGCTTTCAAGAGACCCAGTACTTC. Encoded protein: CSASFQETQYF.

The chain combines TRBV5-6 with TRBJ1-2, with 8 bases fitting TRBD1. With V trimmed by 3 bases and J by 8 bases, 6 bases remained unmatched. CDR1 and CDR2 from the germline V gene are SGHDT and YYEEEE. This CDR3 is 13 amino acids long. CDR3 coding DNA: TGTGCCAGCAGCTGGACAGGGAACGAGGGCTACACCTTC. Translation gives CASSWTGNEGYTF.

V is TRBV2 and J is TRBJ2-1; 10 positions agree with TRBD1. V was clipped by 9 bases and J by 7 bases; unmatched bases: 9. The length of the CDR3 is 14 residues. The germline gives CDR1 SNHLY, CDR2 FYNNEI. The CDR3 spells CASEGQGKSNEQFF. The CDR3 nucleotides are TGTGCCAGTGAGGGACAGGGGAAAAGTAATGAGCAGTTCTTC.

The V gene is TRBV7-2, the J gene TRBJ2-7, with TRBD1 matching 8 bases. Unmatched junction bases numbered 13, after V lost 5 bases and J lost 7 bases. Germline CDR1 is SGHTA and CDR2 is FQGNSA. CDR3 length: 15 residues. The chain's CDR3 is CASSGSGTGSLEQYF. CDR3 DNA: TGTGCCAGCAGCGGATCCGGGACAGGCAGTCTGGAGCAGTACTTC. Full variable domain (rest looked up from reference TRBV7-2 and TRBJ2-7): GAGVSQSPSNKVTEKGKDVELRCDPISGHTALYWYRQSLGQGLEFLIYFQGNSAPDKSGLPSDRFSAERTGGSVSTLTIQRTQQEDSAVYLCASSGSGTGSLEQYFGPGTRLTVT.

This clonotype has ten or more counts. The gene calls are TRBV6-5 and TRBJ2-3; D assignment may be TRBD1 or TRBD2 (5 bases each). V was trimmed by 3 bases and J by 2 bases, leaving 15 bases between them. This CDR3 spans 16 amino acids. Germline CDR1 reads MNHEY; CDR2 reads SVGAGI. This CDR3 reads CASSYSRDHYTDTQYF. CDR3 sequence (DNA): TGTGCCAGCAGTTATAGTCGGGACCACTACACAGATACGCAGTATTTT.

This clonotype was observed once. The V call is TRBV5-1, the J call TRBJ2-7; 9 bases are shared with TRBD1. The CDR3 extends over 15 amino acids. CDR1 and CDR2 from the germline V gene are SGHRS and YFSETQ. The trim removed 6 bases at V and 6 bases at J, leaving 13 bases unmatched. The CDR3 loop reads CASNIEGTGRCEQYF. The DNA of the CDR3 is TGCGCCAGCAATATCGAAGGGACAGGGAGGTGCGAGCAGTACTTC.

The gene calls are TRBV6-5 and TRBJ2-1; 13 bases align to TRBD2. Germline loops: CDR1 MNHEY, CDR2 SVGAGI. V was pared by 2 bases and J by 7 bases, with 14 bases of the junction left unmatched. This CDR3 has 19 amino acids. CDR3 DNA: TGTGCCAGCAGTTACCAATGGACTAGCGGGGGAGACTTTGAAAATGAGCAGTTCTTC. It yields the protein CASSYQWTSGGDFENEQFF.

The V call is TRBV28, the J call TRBJ2-2; D possibly matches TRBD1 or TRBD2 (5 bases each). This CDR3 contains 16 residues. V lost 7 bases and J lost 0, with 15 bases in between. The V gene's germline CDR1 is MDHEN and CDR2 SYDVKM. CDR3 sequence: CASTAWGTPNTGELFF. DNA of the CDR3: TGTGCCAGCACTGCCTGGGGGACCCCGAACACCGGGGAGCTGTTTTTT. Full variable domain (outside the CDR3, taken from reference TRBV28 and TRBJ2-2): DVKVTQSSRYLVKRTGEKVFLECVQDMDHENMFWYRQDPGLGLRLIYFSYDVKMKEKGDIPEGYSVSREKKERFSLILESASTNQTSMYLCASTAWGTPNTGELFFGEGSRLTVL.

The rearrangement links TRBV6-6 to TRBJ1-4; D ambiguous. V gave up 8 bases and J gave up 7 bases, with 11 bases separating them. Germline loops: CDR1 MNHNY, CDR2 SVGAGI (reference sequence). The CDR3 sequence is 12 residues long. Here the CDR3 DNA reads TGTGCCAGCGCTCGAACCGGTGAAAAACTGTTTTTT. Protein: CASARTGEKLFF.

This rearrangement joins TRBV29-1 to TRBJ2-1, with D maybe TRBD2 (6 bases). The V end lost 3 bases, the J end lost 4 bases, and 19 bases lay between the germline ends. The V gene's germline CDR1 is SQVTM and CDR2 ANQGSEA. CDR3 size: 16 residues. The CDR3 DNA reads TGCAGCGTTGACCATGTAGCGGATTCCATTTACAATGAGCAGTTCTTC. Translation: CSVDHVADSIYNEQFF.

This clonotype was recorded a few times. The rearrangement joins TRBV4-1 to TRBJ1-2; D is uncertain. Germline CDR1 reads MGHRA; CDR2 reads YSYEKL. Trimming stripped 1 base from V and 10 bases from J, with 19 bases between. CDR3 length: 15 amino acids. DNA for the CDR3: TGCGCCAGCAGCCAAGTTGAAGGGATCAGTGATGACTACACCTTC. The encoded protein is CASSQVEGISDDYTF.

Worth noting for this clonotype: Mismatch with germline at one junction end may stem from a read error. This chain links TRBV10-3 with TRBJ2-4; D uncertain. CDR1 and CDR2 (germline): ENHRY, SYGVKD. CDR3 length: 13 amino acids. The DNA of the CDR3 is TGTGCCATCAGGGAGTCAACGGAAAACATTCAGTACTTC. It translates to CAIRESTENIQYF.

Only a few counts were recorded for this clonotype. The chain combines TRBV29-1 with TRBJ2-7, with D perhaps matching TRBD2 (5 bases). The V end lost 0 bases, the J end lost 5 bases, and 11 bases lay between the germline ends. The CDR3 has 13 residues. Per the germline V gene, CDR1 is SQVTM and CDR2 is ANQGSEA. The DNA of the CDR3 is TGCAGCGTTGAAGACGGCGAGGGCCACGAGCAGTACTTC. Its translation: CSVEDGEGHEQYF.

The rearrangement joins TRBV6-5 to TRBJ2-4; D unresolved. The CDR3 is made up of 11 amino acids. Germline V gene lookup returns CDR1 MNHEY and CDR2 SVGAGI. The V end lost 8 bases, the J end lost 5 bases, and 7 bases lay between the germline ends. This CDR3 reads CASLGQNIQYF. The CDR3 DNA is TGTGCCAGCCTGGGCCAAAACATTCAGTACTTC.

As regards this clonotype: The germline gene is not matched at one end of the junction; a read error may be the cause. V gene TRBV20-1 combines with J gene TRBJ2-1; D gene uncertain. The CDR3 is 11 amino acids. The germline V gene encodes CDR1 DFQATT and CDR2 SNEGSKA (reference sequence). DNA of the CDR3: TGCAGTGCGCCCAGCCACAATGGGCAGTTCTTC. It specifies CSAPSHNGQFF.

The rearrangement uses TRBV29-1 and TRBJ1-1, with D unclear. The CDR3 length is 15 residues. V lost 0 bases to trimming and J lost 0 bases, with 11 bases between them. Looked up from germline, CDR1 is SQVTM and CDR2 is ANQGSEA. The CDR3 nucleotides are TGCAGCGTTGAAGATGTGGGAAAGTTGAACACTGAAGCTTTCTTT. Its translation is CSVEDVGKLNTEAFF.